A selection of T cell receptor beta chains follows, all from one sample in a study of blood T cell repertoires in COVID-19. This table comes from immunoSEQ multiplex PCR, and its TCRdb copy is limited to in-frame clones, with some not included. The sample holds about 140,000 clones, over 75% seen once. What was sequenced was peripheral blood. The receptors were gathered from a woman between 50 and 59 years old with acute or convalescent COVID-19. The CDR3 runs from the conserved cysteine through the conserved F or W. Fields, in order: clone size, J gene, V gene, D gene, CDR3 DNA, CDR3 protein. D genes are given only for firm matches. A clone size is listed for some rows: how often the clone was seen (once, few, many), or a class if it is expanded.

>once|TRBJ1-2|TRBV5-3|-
TGTGCCAGAAGCCGTCAGATGTGGACAGCCTTCAACTATGGCTACACCTTC
CARSRQMWTAFNYGYTF
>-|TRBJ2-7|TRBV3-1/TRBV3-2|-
TGTGCCAGCAGCCTTAGCGGACCCTACGAGCAGTACTTC
CASSLSGPYEQYF
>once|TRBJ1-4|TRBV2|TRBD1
TGTGCCAGCACTCCCTTGGACAGGGTCCTGTTTTTT
CASTPLDRVLFF
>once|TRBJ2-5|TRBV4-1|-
TGCGCCAGCAGCCAAGAAGGGGGGGCCTCAGAGACCCAGTACTTC
CASSQEGGASETQYF
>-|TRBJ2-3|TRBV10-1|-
TGCGCCAGCAGTGAAGACAGGAGATACACAGATACACAGTATTTT
CASSEDRRYTDTQYF
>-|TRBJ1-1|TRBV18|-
TGTGCCAGCTCACCACGCGCATCCGAAGCTTTCTTT
CASSPRASEAFF
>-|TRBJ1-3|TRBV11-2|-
TGTGCCAGCAGCTTATCTATCTCTGGAAACACCATATATTTT
CASSLSISGNTIYF
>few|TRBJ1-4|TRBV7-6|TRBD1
TGTGCCAGCAGCAAACGGACAGGGAAAGTTGAAAAACTGTTTTTT
CASSKRTGKVEKLFF
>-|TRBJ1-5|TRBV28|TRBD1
TGTGCCAGCAGCCCTATGACAGGGTTGGGCAATCAGCCCCAGCATTTT
CASSPMTGLGNQPQHF
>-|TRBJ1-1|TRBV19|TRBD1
TGTGCCAGTAGTCTCCTAGGCGCGGGACAGGGAGGTGAAGCTTTCTTT
CASSLLGAGQGGEAFF
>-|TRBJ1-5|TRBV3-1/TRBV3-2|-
TGTGCCAGCAGCCAACCGGGTCAGCCCCAGCATTTT
CASSQPGQPQHF
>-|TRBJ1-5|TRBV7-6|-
TGTGCCAGCAGCCTGGGCCCGGGAAGGAAATTGAATCAGCCCCAGCATTTT
CASSLGPGRKLNQPQHF
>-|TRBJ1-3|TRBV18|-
TGTGCCAGCTCACCGCCGTGGAGGAGCTCTGGAAACACCATATATTTT
CASSPPWRSSGNTIYF
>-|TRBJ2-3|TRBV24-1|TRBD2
TGTGCCACCAGTGAAACTAGCGGGGCAGATACGCAGTATTTT
CATSETSGADTQYF
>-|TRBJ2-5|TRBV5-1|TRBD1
TGCGCCAGCAGCGGGGGACAGGCGCAAGAGACCCAGTACTTC
CASSGGQAQETQYF
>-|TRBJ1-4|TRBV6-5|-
TGTGCCAGCAGTCGGAACAGGGACAATGAAAAACTGTTTTTT
CASSRNRDNEKLFF
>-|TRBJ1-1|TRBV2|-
TGTGCCAGCAGCGGACAGTTGAACACTGAAGCTTTCTTT
CASSGQLNTEAFF
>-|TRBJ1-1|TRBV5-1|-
TGCGCCAGCAGCTTGGCACAGGGAATTAGAGGAACTGAAGCTTTCTTT
CASSLAQGIRGTEAFF
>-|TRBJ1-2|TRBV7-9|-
TGTGCCAGCAGCTTAGTAGTCAACCTTAACTATGGCTACACCTTC
CASSLVVNLNYGYTF